These T cell receptor beta chains were read from a single sample in a study of T cells in tuberculosis. Clones were sequenced by immunoSEQ multiplex PCR, and TCRdb holds only the in-frame ones, with some missing. The sample contains around 30,000 clones, 80% to 95% of which appear only once. The sample in question was PBMCs, obtained at tuberculosis diagnosis. These receptors were taken from an adult with tuberculosis. Both conserved end residues are part of each CDR3. Each record gives: clone size, V gene, J gene, D gene, CDR3 protein, CDR3 DNA. D genes are given only for firm matches. Expanded clones are given a class, and other clones once, few, many or no size at all.

once	TRBV5-1	TRBJ2-2	.	CASSEQGNTGELFF	TGCGCCAGCAGCGAACAGGGGAACACCGGGGAGCTGTTTTTT
.	TRBV4-1	TRBJ1-2	TRBD1	CASSQDRTGGMYGYTF	TGCGCCAGCAGCCAAGATCGGACAGGAGGGATGTATGGCTACACCTTC
.	TRBV30	TRBJ1-2	.	CAWSMQARGHYGYTF	TGTGCCTGGAGCATGCAGGCCCGAGGGCACTATGGCTACACCTTC
.	TRBV10-1	TRBJ1-1	.	CASSVATNTEAFF	TGCGCCAGCAGTGTAGCGACGAACACTGAAGCTTTCTTT
.	TRBV10-1	TRBJ2-1	.	CASSECFISDFTYNEQFF	TGCGCCAGCAGTGAGTGTTTTATTAGCGACTTCACCTACAATGAGCAGTTCTTC
.	TRBV5-6	TRBJ1-1	TRBD1	CASSLEVRDRDTEAFF	TGTGCCAGCAGCTTGGAAGTCCGGGACAGGGACACTGAAGCTTTCTTT
.	TRBV11-2	TRBJ1-2	.	CASSHTTNPRGYTF	TGTGCCAGCAGCCACACTACAAATCCCCGCGGCTACACCTTC
.	TRBV2	TRBJ2-3	TRBD2	CASRTSGYTDTQYF	TGTGCCAGCAGGACTAGCGGGTACACAGATACGCAGTATTTT
.	TRBV2	TRBJ1-3	.	CASSDAGAGNTIYF	TGTGCCAGCAGTGACGCGGGGGCTGGAAACACCATATATTTT
.	TRBV2	TRBJ2-7	.	CASSGYAGEEQYF	TGTGCCAGCAGTGGGTATGCTGGAGAGGAGCAGTACTTC
.	TRBV19	TRBJ1-6	.	CASSIGQGINSPLHF	TGTGCCAGTAGTATAGGGCAGGGGATTAATTCACCCCTCCACTTT
few	TRBV28	TRBJ2-7	TRBD2	CASTSGSRSYEQYF	TGTGCCAGCACTAGCGGGAGTAGGTCCTACGAGCAGTACTTC
.	TRBV18	TRBJ2-1	TRBD2	CASSPPGTSGNNEQFF	TGTGCCAGCTCACCCCCGGGGACTAGTGGCAACAATGAGCAGTTCTTC
.	TRBV13	TRBJ2-1	TRBD2	CASSSEGLGSYNEQFF	TGTGCCAGCAGCTCAGAGGGACTAGGCTCTTACAATGAGCAGTTCTTC
.	TRBV10-3	TRBJ2-7	TRBD2	CAISGGLADSYEQYF	TGTGCCATCAGTGGGGGACTAGCGGACTCCTACGAGCAGTACTTC
.	TRBV19	TRBJ1-1	TRBD1	CASRTGQGWTEAFF	TGTGCCAGTAGAACAGGACAGGGGTGGACTGAAGCTTTCTTT
once	TRBV6-5	TRBJ2-7	TRBD1	CASSPGTGPYEQYF	TGTGCCAGCAGCCCCGGGACAGGGCCCTACGAGCAGTACTTC
.	TRBV29-1	TRBJ1-1	TRBD1	CSVEGGWTGGPVAEAFF	TGCAGCGTTGAAGGGGGCTGGACAGGGGGCCCCGTTGCTGAAGCTTTCTTT
.	TRBV7-9	TRBJ1-3	.	CASWFEACGNTIYF	TGTGCCAGCTGGTTCGAGGCCTGCGGAAACACCATATATTTT
once	TRBV2	TRBJ2-1	TRBD2	CASSEQGGSGNEQFF	TGTGCCAGCAGTGAACAGGGCGGGAGTGGGAATGAGCAGTTCTTC
.	TRBV4-1	TRBJ2-7	.	CASSQDLPGLYYEQYF	TGCGCCAGCAGCCAAGATTTACCCGGACTATACTACGAGCAGTACTTC
.	TRBV19	TRBJ2-3	.	CASSIWTVGTDTQYF	TGTGCCAGTAGTATCTGGACAGTGGGCACAGATACGCAGTATTTT
.	TRBV11-2	TRBJ1-2	.	CASSLGSAGTNYGYTF	TGTGCCAGCAGCTTAGGGAGTGCAGGGACTAACTATGGCTACACCTTC
.	TRBV19	TRBJ1-1	.	CASSLSVRMNTEAFF	TGTGCCAGTAGTTTGTCAGTCCGTATGAACACTGAAGCTTTCTTT
.	TRBV4-1	TRBJ2-1	.	CASSQVGLLNNEQFF	TGCGCCAGCAGCCAAGTTGGACTACTAAACAATGAGCAGTTCTTC
.	TRBV4-2	TRBJ2-3	.	CASSQALGGGPADTQYF	TGTGCCAGCAGCCAAGCCTTAGGGGGAGGGCCCGCGGATACGCAGTATTTT
.	TRBV28	TRBJ2-7	TRBD1	CASSGTGAASYEQYF	TGTGCCAGCAGTGGGACAGGGGCAGCCTCCTACGAGCAGTACTTC
.	TRBV5-1	TRBJ1-1	.	CASSLDGANTEAFF	TGCGCCAGCAGCTTGGATGGAGCGAACACTGAAGCTTTCTTT
.	TRBV13	TRBJ2-1	.	CASSPGGVEYNEQFF	TGTGCCAGCAGCCCCGGGGGAGTGGAGTACAATGAGCAGTTCTTC
.	TRBV18	TRBJ2-2	TRBD1	CASSPLPGQIFSNTGELFF	TGTGCCAGCTCACCCCTCCCGGGACAGATTTTTTCGAACACCGGGGAGCTGTTTTTT
.	TRBV18	TRBJ2-2	.	CASSPPYGANTGELFF	TGTGCCAGCTCACCACCGTACGGGGCGAACACCGGGGAGCTGTTTTTT
.	TRBV27	TRBJ1-6	.	CASSPGGPHNSPLHF	TGTGCCAGCAGTCCCGGCGGCCCCCATAATTCACCCCTCCACTTT
.	TRBV9	TRBJ2-7	TRBD1	CASSVDATGGSEQYF	TGTGCCAGCAGCGTAGACGCGACAGGGGGGTCCGAGCAGTACTTC
.	TRBV29-1	TRBJ2-1	.	CSVAGTRTNNEQFF	TGCAGCGTCGCAGGGACTCGGACTAACAATGAGCAGTTCTTC
.	TRBV19	TRBJ2-7	TRBD2	CASSIGSGGAYEQYF	TGTGCCAGTAGTATTGGTAGCGGGGGAGCCTACGAGCAGTACTTC
.	TRBV28	TRBJ2-5	TRBD1	CASSLGDRGEETQYF	TGTGCCAGCAGTTTGGGGGACAGGGGTGAAGAGACCCAGTACTTC
.	TRBV4-1	TRBJ1-1	.	CASSPFGGGVGTEAFF	TGCGCCAGCAGCCCCTTTGGGGGAGGGGTAGGAACTGAAGCTTTCTTT
once	TRBV4-1	TRBJ2-7	TRBD2	CASSQDLTSGYYEQYF	TGCGCCAGCAGCCAAGATCTGACTAGCGGGTACTACGAGCAGTACTTC
once	TRBV27	TRBJ2-1	.	CASSRRGEQFF	TGTGCCAGCAGTAGAAGGGGTGAGCAGTTCTTC
.	TRBV4-2	TRBJ2-3	TRBD2	CASKRLAGGQDTQYF	TGTGCCAGCAAAAGACTAGCGGGGGGGCAAGATACGCAGTATTTT
.	TRBV5-6	TRBJ2-2	.	CASSSREGHLSTGELFF	TGTGCCAGCAGCTCCAGGGAGGGACATCTGTCCACCGGGGAGCTGTTTTTT
.	TRBV27	TRBJ2-7	TRBD1	CASSDWTGGLEQYF	TGTGCCAGCAGTGATTGGACAGGGGGCCTCGAGCAGTACTTC
once	TRBV30	TRBJ2-7	.	CAWKVGGPPYSGRGTYEQYF	TGTGCCTGGAAGGTGGGGGGCCCCCCTTATAGCGGGCGAGGAACCTACGAGCAGTACTTC
.	TRBV6-1	TRBJ1-2	.	CATYRVSDGYTF	TGTGCCACCTACAGGGTATCCGATGGCTACACCTTC
.	TRBV19	TRBJ1-3	.	CASERDAGNTIYF	TGTGCCAGTGAGCGGGACGCGGGAAACACCATATATTTT
.	TRBV7-9	TRBJ2-3	.	CASSLDQGPDTQYF	TGTGCCAGCAGCTTAGACCAGGGCCCAGATACGCAGTATTTT
.	TRBV30	TRBJ1-1	.	CAWSVGGTEAFF	TGTGCCTGGAGTGTGGGGGGAACTGAAGCTTTCTTT
.	TRBV5-1	TRBJ1-1	.	CASSLQGNTEAFF	TGCGCCAGCAGCTTGCAGGGGAACACTGAAGCTTTCTTT
.	TRBV2	TRBJ2-7	.	CAGLGGSYEQYF	TGTGCCGGGTTGGGGGGCTCCTACGAGCAGTACTTC